The 8 T cell receptor beta chains listed next were all sequenced from one sample in a study of regulatory T cells in long-lasting Graves disease. The TCR beta library used iRepertoire HTBI primers with Arm-PCR amplification of CDR3. TCRdb re-called the multiplex PCR reads with MiXCR, one entry per CDR3 protein. The table lists a few hundred thousand distinct CDR3 sequences, about 14% of them singletons. Specified time point: newly diagnosed GD, antithyroid drugs for less than 3 months. After RNA was extracted from PBMCs, the TCR library was made from it. These sequences were also reported in another study, on T cells in Graves' hyperthyroidism and ophthalmopathy.

This specimen was peripheral blood mononuclear cells (PBMCs), taken at new diagnosis, from a patient treated with antithyroid drugs. The receptor set was obtained from a man aged 25 to 45 with Graves disease.

The table lists this clonotype with a few counts. A far larger clone is one nucleotide away, so this likely arose from a read error. The J gene is TRBJ2-5, the V gene TRBV6-2 or TRBV6-3; the D is unclear. Germline values: CDR1 MNHEY, CDR2 SVGEGT. The CDR3 sequence is 11 residues long. DNA of the CDR3: TGTGCCAGCAGTTACTCGGAGACCCAGCACTTC. As protein: CASSYSETQHF.

Turning to this clonotype: A much larger clonotype is one base distant, so this may be a read error. The chain links TRBV27 to TRBJ2-7; 8 bases map to TRBD2. Germline-derived CDR1 and CDR2 are MNHEY and SMNVEV (reference sequence). The CDR3 has 15 residues. V lost 7 bases, J lost 6 bases, and 14 bases stayed unmatched. The CDR3 protein is CASTPPVAGGGEQYF. The CDR3, as DNA: TGTGCCAGCACACCACCGGTCGCGGGAGGTGGCGAGCAGTACTTC.

This clonotype appeared many times. J is TRBJ2-2 and V is TRBV6-2 or TRBV6-3, with D perhaps matching TRBD1 (6 bases). CDR1 and CDR2 from the germline V gene are MNHEY and SVGEGT. This CDR3 has 14 amino acids. The V end lost 4 bases, the J end lost 5 bases, and 11 bases lay between the germline ends. CDR3 amino acids: CASSFTGKTGELFF. The CDR3 DNA reads as TGTGCCAGCAGTTTTACAGGGAAAACCGGGGAGCTGTTTTTT.

The table lists this clonotype with many counts. V is TRBV20-1 and J is TRBJ2-5, with a possible D match to TRBD1 (6 bases). V shed 3 bases and J shed 3 bases, with 17 bases lying between them. This CDR3 has 15 amino acids. CDR1 and CDR2 (germline): DFQATT, SNEGSKA (reference sequence). The CDR3 region is CSASDGLQGKETQYF. The DNA for the CDR3 is TGCAGTGCTAGTGATGGACTTCAGGGGAAAGAGACCCAGTACTTC.

At least ten counts were recorded for this clonotype. The V and J genes are TRBV6-2 or TRBV6-3 and TRBJ2-2; 7 positions match TRBD2. CDR1 is MNHEY and CDR2 is SVGEGT in the germline V gene. The trim removed 6 bases at V and 9 bases at J, leaving 4 bases unmatched. This CDR3 has 12 amino acids. This CDR3 reads CASRTGTRELFF. CDR3 bases: TGTGCCAGCAGAACCGGGACTAGGGAGCTGTTTTTT.

This clonotype was seen repeatedly, ten times or more. This sequence joins TRBV27 and TRBJ2-5; 7 nucleotides agree with TRBD1. The CDR3 is made up of 18 amino acids. After removal of 1 base from V and 4 bases from J, the junction contained 15 bases not matched to a gene. Per germline, CDR1 MNHEY and CDR2 SMNVEV (reference sequence). CDR3 coding DNA: TGTGCCAGCAGTTTATTAGGGACAGAACTTTTATCAGCAGAGACCCAGTACTTC. This codes for CASSLLGTELLSAETQYF.

This clonotype turned up a few times. This chain links TRBV24-1 with TRBJ2-1; D gene ambiguous. From germline, CDR1 is KGHDR and CDR2 SFDVKD. The V gene lost 0 bases and the J gene lost 6 bases, with 11 bases spanning the gap. The CDR3 runs 15 residues. CDR3 in amino acids: CATSDLNLVANEQFF. CDR3 nucleotide sequence: TGTGCCACCAGTGATTTGAACCTTGTAGCCAATGAGCAGTTCTTC.

This clonotype was observed a few times. The chain recombines TRBV30 with TRBJ2-3, with 9 bases aligning to TRBD2. V gave up 0 bases and J gave up 0 bases; unmatched junction bases: 7. There are 17 residues in the CDR3. Germline CDR1 is GTSNPN and CDR2 is SVGIG (reference sequence). In DNA, the CDR3 is TGTGCCTGGAGTGTACGTTTTAGCGGGAGAAGCACAGATACGCAGTATTTT. Translation: CAWSVRFSGRSTDTQYF.